This passage covers 13 T cell receptor beta chains from one sample sequenced in a study of blood T cells in healthy people across ages. Primed by a sample-barcoded 5' primer and a J-beta primer mix, a second PCR proceeded for 7 to 11 cycles. In TCRdb, the 5' RACE reads were re-called with MiXCR into one record per CDR3 protein. The sample shows roughly 2 million distinct CDR3 sequences, about 50% of them seen only once. The sample was blood. Receptors originate from a woman aged 40 to 49 in good health.

The chain is built from TRBV5-1 and TRBJ2-1; 7 bases fit TRBD1. Germline trimming cut 4 bases from V and 13 bases from J; bases unmatched to any gene: 14. CDR1 and CDR2 (germline): SGHRS, YFSETQ. The CDR3 consists of 14 residues. In DNA form, the CDR3 reads TGCGCCAGCAGCGCAACAACAGGGGCCGAGACCCAGTTCTTC. Translation gives CASSATTGAETQFF.

This sequence joins TRBV4-2 and TRBJ2-1, with 7 bases identical to TRBD1. The junction had 10 bases not matched to a gene; V was cut back by 3 bases and J by 8 bases. Germline loops: CDR1 LGHNA, CDR2 YNFKEQ. CDR3 size: 15 residues. The CDR3 DNA sequence: TGTGCCAGCAGCCAGAAGTCAGGGCAGGGGGATGAGCAGTTCTTC. Translating it yields CASSQKSGQGDEQFF.

The chain uses TRBV20-1 and TRBJ2-7, with D tentatively TRBD1 or TRBD2 (5 bases each). The CDR3 length is 13 residues. Trimming cost V 4 bases and J 6 bases, with 16 bases left between them. Germline V CDR1 and CDR2: DFQATT, SNEGSKA (reference sequence). In DNA form, the CDR3 reads TGCAGTGCTAACCGGGGCCCCGTGGCCGAGCAGTACTTC. Translated, it gives CSANRGPVAEQYF.

V gene TRBV18 combines with J gene TRBJ2-4; D possibly corresponds to TRBD1 (5 bases). CDR1 and CDR2 (germline): KGHSH, LQKENI. This CDR3 is built from 13 residues. V lost 6 bases and J lost 13, with 19 bases in between. The CDR3 sequence: CASSGHVLVEQYF. The CDR3 region has the DNA TGTGCCAGCTCCGGACACGTCCTGGTTGAGCAGTACTTC.

The rearrangement joins TRBV28 to TRBJ1-2; 8 positions agree with TRBD1. The CDR3 is 14 residues long. The trim removed 11 bases at V and 0 bases at J, leaving 8 bases unmatched. Germline assignment: CDR1 MDHEN and CDR2 SYDVKM. The CDR3 is CAAQGTGSNYGYTF. In nucleotides, the CDR3 is TGTGCCGCCCAGGGGACAGGCTCTAACTATGGCTACACCTTC.

The rearrangement joins TRBV3-1 to TRBJ1-5, with D unclear. Germline assignment: CDR1 LGHDT and CDR2 YNNKEL (reference sequence). Trimming stripped 3 bases from V and 5 bases from J, with 8 bases between. The length of the CDR3 is 13 residues. CDR3: CASSHGRHQPQHF. The CDR3 nucleotides are TGTGCCAGCAGCCACGGACGGCATCAGCCCCAGCATTTT.

V gene TRBV20-1 combines with J gene TRBJ2-4; D ambiguous. V shed 3 bases and J shed 1 base, with 10 bases lying between them. Germline loops: CDR1 DFQATT, CDR2 SNEGSKA (reference sequence). The CDR3 is 14 residues long. As DNA, the CDR3 is TGCAGTGCTAGCGAGCGAGATGCCAAAAACATTCAGTACTTC. This codes for CSASERDAKNIQYF.

Worth noting for this clonotype: One end of the junction varies from germline; a read error may be responsible. The V gene is TRBV6-6, the J gene TRBJ2-7; 8 bases map to TRBD1. Germline V gene data show CDR1 as MNHNY and CDR2 as SVGAGI (reference sequence). CDR3 length: 14 amino acids. The CDR3 region is CASSYSTGGETQDF. In DNA, the CDR3 is TGTGCCAGCAGTTACTCCACAGGGGGAGAGACCCAGGACTTC.

This clonotype was detected once. Germline is not matched at one junction end, which may reflect a read error. This chain joins TRBV18 and TRBJ2-3, with 12 bases aligning to TRBD1. The V gene's germline CDR1 is KGHSH and CDR2 LQKENI. CDR3 length equals 18 residues. CDR3 bases: TGTGCCAGCTCACCAATTGTGATTGGGACAGGGGGCCCAGATACGCGGTATTTT. It yields the protein CASSPIVIGTGGPDTRYF.

This chain joins TRBV10-3 and TRBJ2-7; D tentatively fits TRBD1 or TRBD2 (5 bases each). CDR1 and CDR2 (germline): ENHRY, SYGVKD. CDR3 length: 14 amino acids. With 5 bases removed from V and 0 bases from J, the gap between germline ends came to 11 bases. CDR3 loop: CAISSGGTSYEQYF. The CDR3 DNA reads as TGTGCCATCAGTTCAGGTGGGACCTCCTACGAGCAGTACTTC.

This rearrangement joins TRBV11-1 to TRBJ2-5; D is possibly TRBD2 (5 bases). Trimming removed 5 bases from V and 4 bases from J, with 20 bases in between. The germline gives CDR1 SGHAT, CDR2 FQDESV (reference sequence). The CDR3 length is 16 residues. Written as DNA, the CDR3 is TGTGCCAGCAGCCCGGACCCGAGGGTGGCTGGAGAGACCCAGTACTTC. It specifies CASSPDPRVAGETQYF.

The J gene is TRBJ1-1, the V gene TRBV7-8, with D possibly TRBD1 on 6 matching bases. Trimming took 1 base from V and 1 from J, leaving 13 bases between them. The germline V gene has CDR1 SGHVS and CDR2 FQNEAQ. The CDR3 extends over 16 amino acids. The CDR3 DNA reads TGTGCCAGCAGCTTAGATAGGCGGGGGCCGAACACTGAAGCTTTCTTT. Translated, it gives CASSLDRRGPNTEAFF.

This clonotype was detected only a few times. The chain carries TRBV21-1 and TRBJ2-7; the table calls TRBD2, which could not be checked here. TRBV21-1 is marked as a pseudogene. This CDR3 is built from 15 residues. CDR3 amino acids: CADGLAGGSSYEQYF. The CDR3 DNA reads as TGTGCCGACGGGCTCGCGGGGGGATCCTCCTACGAGCAGTACTTC.